The 20 T cell receptor beta chains given below trace back to one sample, sequenced in a study of memory CD4+ T cells and cytomegalovirus serostatus. TCRdb keeps only in-frame clones here, not all; method: immunoSEQ multiplex PCR. The sample yields tens of thousands of clones, roughly 78% seen once. Single viable CD3+CD4+CD8-CD45RO+ cells were sorted as the memory CD4+ T cells. The sequenced sample consisted of memory CD4+ T cells from blood. These receptors were taken from an adult in good health and CMV-seronegative.

The V and J genes are TRBV5-1 and TRBJ2-6, with D unclear. The CDR3 sequence is 16 residues long. In germline, CDR1 is SGHRS, CDR2 YFSETQ. Trimming removed 0 bases from V and 0 bases from J, with 7 bases in between. CDR3 DNA sequence: TGCGCCAGCAGCTTGGCAAAAGGCTCTGGGGCCAACGTCCTGACTTTC. Translated: CASSLAKGSGANVLTF.

The chain carries TRBV18 and TRBJ1-1; 7 bases match TRBD1. The CDR3 loop spans 13 amino acids. Germline loops: CDR1 KGHSH, CDR2 LQKENI. After removal of 8 bases from V and 0 bases from J, the junction contained 3 bases not matched to a gene. Written as DNA, the CDR3 is TGTGCCAGCCGGGACAGTCTGAACACTGAAGCTTTCTTT. Translating it yields CASRDSLNTEAFF.

This chain connects TRBV27 to TRBJ1-5; 10 bases line up with TRBD1. The CDR3 covers 17 residues. Germline CDR1 and CDR2: MNHEY and SMNVEV (reference sequence). Losses at the gene ends were 9 bases for V and 7 bases for J; bases not matched to a gene: 18. The CDR3 region has the DNA TGTGCCAGGACGGGGGAATTTAGGGACAGGGGAGGACAGCCCCAGCATTTT. It translates to CARTGEFRDRGGQPQHF.

V and J are TRBV5-5 and TRBJ2-7; 9 bases align to TRBD1. CDR3 length equals 14 residues. V gave up 6 bases and J gave up 6 bases; unmatched junction bases: 10. Germline V lookup: CDR1 SGHKS, CDR2 YYEKEE (reference sequence). The CDR3 reads CASTGTGYLVEQYF. The CDR3 DNA is TGTGCCAGCACCGGGACAGGGTATCTCGTCGAGCAGTACTTC.

The chain recombines TRBV4-1 with TRBJ1-4; D is unclear. V was cut by 1 base and J by 7 bases, with 7 bases left in between. This CDR3 region has 13 residues. CDR1 and CDR2 (germline): MGHRA, YSYEKL. CDR3 DNA: TGCGCCAGCAGCCAAGTACAGAGTGAAAAACTGTTTTTT. This sequence encodes CASSQVQSEKLFF.

This clone was seen a handful of times. V gene TRBV11-2 combines with J gene TRBJ2-5, with TRBD2 matching 10 bases. The V gene's germline CDR1 is SGHAT and CDR2 FQNNGV. The V and J ends lost 4 bases and 5 bases, in that order; junction bases with no gene match: 10. The CDR3 contains 16 residues. The CDR3 coding sequence is TGTGCCAGCAGCTCCCGGAGCGGGAGGGCCTTGGAGACCCAGTACTTC. This gives the protein CASSSRSGRALETQYF.

This clone was seen more than once but under ten times. This sequence joins TRBV7-9 and TRBJ2-1, with 12 positions matching TRBD2. The V gene's germline CDR1 is SEHNR and CDR2 FQNEAQ (reference sequence). The CDR3 consists of 16 residues. The J segment lost 5 bases and the V segment lost 2 bases, leaving 4 bases of the junction unmatched. As DNA, the CDR3 is TGTGCCAGCAGCTTAACTACTAGCGGGGGGAACAATGAGCAGTTCTTC. As protein: CASSLTTSGGNNEQFF.

The gene calls are TRBV5-1 and TRBJ1-2; D gene ambiguous. CDR1 SGHRS and CDR2 YFSETQ come from the germline V gene. V shed 2 bases and J shed 1 base, with 12 bases lying between them. CDR3 size: 15 residues. The CDR3 bases are TGCGCCAGCAGCTTCTGGGGAGGAGATAACTATGGCTACACCTTC. Its translation: CASSFWGGDNYGYTF. Supplemented by reference TRBV5-1 and TRBJ1-2, the full variable domain reads KAGVTQTPRYLIKTRGQQVTLSCSPISGHRSVSWYQQTPGQGLQFLFEYFSETQRNKGNFPGRFSGRQFSNSRSEMNVSTLELGDSALYLCASSFWGGDNYGYTFGSGTRLTVV.

This clone was observed many times. The genes are TRBV5-1 and TRBJ2-7; 8 positions match TRBD1. Germline values: CDR1 SGHRS, CDR2 YFSETQ. The CDR3 is made up of 14 amino acids. The V segment lost 4 bases and the J segment 3 bases; nucleotides outside the gene matches: 6. The CDR3 nucleotides are TGCGCCAGCAGCATGGGACAGGCCCTCTACGAGCAGTACTTC. Protein product: CASSMGQALYEQYF.

The chain employs TRBV28 and TRBJ2-3; D is undetermined. Trimming cost V 4 bases and J 1 base, with 15 bases left between them. Germline CDR1 MDHEN, CDR2 SYDVKM. The CDR3 spans 16 residues. The CDR3 DNA is TGTGCCAGCAGTTCCCTGATCGATCGGGGCACAGATACGCAGTATTTT. Amino acids: CASSSLIDRGTDTQYF.

The chain couples TRBV4-2 to TRBJ1-3, with a possible D match to TRBD1 (5 bases). CDR1 and CDR2 from the germline V gene are LGHNA and YNFKEQ. The length of the CDR3 is 15 residues. Trimming removed 4 bases at V and 4 bases at J, with 14 bases between. The CDR3 sequence is CASSRDPVSGNTIYF. The CDR3, as DNA: TGTGCCAGCAGCCGGGACCCGGTGTCGGGAAACACCATATATTTT.

This clone was counted between two and nine times. The chain carries TRBV5-1 and TRBJ2-1; 8 bases map to TRBD2. This CDR3 has 15 residues. From germline, CDR1 is SGHRS and CDR2 YFSETQ. V shed 5 bases, J shed 8 bases, and the junction held 12 bases outside the gene matches. The CDR3: CASSPAAGVIHEQFF. CDR3 DNA: TGCGCCAGCAGTCCGGCAGCGGGAGTTATCCATGAGCAGTTCTTC.

This chain links TRBV7-9 with TRBJ2-7; TRBD1 matches at 8 bases. The germline gives CDR1 SEHNR, CDR2 FQNEAQ (reference sequence). This CDR3 spans 18 amino acids. The ends lost 3 bases at V and 4 bases at J; junction bases unmatched: 17. CDR3 residues: CASSLPGQVAAGRYEQYF. The CDR3 bases are TGTGCCAGCAGCTTGCCGGGACAGGTGGCGGCGGGTCGATACGAGCAGTACTTC.

V gene TRBV6-1 combines with J gene TRBJ2-5; 8 bases match TRBD2. Per germline, CDR1 MNHNS and CDR2 SASEGT. The CDR3 consists of 14 residues. V dropped 5 bases and J dropped 2; count of bases not matched to a gene: 4. As DNA, the CDR3 is TGTGCCAGCAGTCCCGGGGGGGGTCAAGAGACCCAGTACTTC. Translated, it gives CASSPGGGQETQYF.

The chain carries TRBV5-5 and TRBJ2-5; D assignment may be TRBD1 or TRBD2 (5 bases each). This CDR3 spans 14 amino acids. Germline lookup yields CDR1 SGHKS and CDR2 YYEKEE (reference sequence). V was cut by 1 base and J by 5 bases, with 12 bases left in between. Here the CDR3 reads CASSLRGEGETQYF. CDR3 sequence (DNA): TGTGCCAGCAGCTTGCGGGGAGAGGGGGAGACCCAGTACTTC.

The V gene is TRBV7-8, the J gene TRBJ2-3, with D uncertain. The V end lost 1 base, the J end lost 0 bases, and 5 bases lay between the germline ends. CDR1 is SGHVS and CDR2 is FQNEAQ in the germline V gene. CDR3 length equals 14 residues. The CDR3 spells CASSLGFSTDTQYF. CDR3 DNA sequence: TGTGCCAGCAGCTTAGGGTTTAGCACAGATACGCAGTATTTT.

The chain couples TRBV15 to TRBJ1-6; a possible D gene is TRBD1 (5 bases). The CDR3 runs to 13 residues. CDR1 is LNHNV, CDR2 YYDKDF, per germline (reference sequence). V was clipped by 2 bases and J by 7 bases, with 6 bases between them. The CDR3 nucleotides are TGTGCCACCAGCAGATCAGGGAATTCACCCCTCCACTTT. This codes for CATSRSGNSPLHF.

The chain has TRBV5-4 and TRBJ1-2; the D gene is possibly TRBD1 (6 bases). From germline, CDR1 is SGHNT and CDR2 YYREEE (reference sequence). CDR3 length: 14 residues. V gave up 0 bases and J gave up 2 bases, with 8 bases separating them. The CDR3 sequence: CASSLDQGNYGYTF. In DNA, the CDR3 is TGTGCCAGCAGCTTGGATCAGGGGAACTATGGCTACACCTTC.

The gene calls are TRBV27 and TRBJ2-7, with D possibly TRBD1 on 7 matching bases. Germline CDR1 reads MNHEY; CDR2 reads SMNVEV (reference sequence). The ends were cut back, 5 bases at V and 2 bases at J, with 22 bases in the middle. This CDR3 is built from 17 residues. DNA of the CDR3: TGTGCCAGCAGTAAACGCAGGCAGGGGGGCCTCACCTACGAGCAGTACTTC. Translation: CASSKRRQGGLTYEQYF.

The rearrangement links TRBV18 to TRBJ1-2; TRBD1 agrees at 11 bases. The germline V gene has CDR1 KGHSH and CDR2 LQKENI. The junction had 4 bases not matched to a gene; V was cut back by 3 bases and J by 7 bases. CDR3 length: 14 residues. The CDR3, as DNA: TGTGCCAGCTCACCGGGACAGGGGGAAGGTGGCTACACCTTC. This gives the protein CASSPGQGEGGYTF. The full variable domain, with the rest looked up from reference TRBV18 and TRBJ1-2, is NAGVMQNPRHLVRRRGQEARLRCSPMKGHSHVYWYRQLPEEGLKFMVYLQKENIIDESGMPKERFSAEFPKEGPSILRIQQVVRGDSAAYFCASSPGQGEGGYTFGSGTRLTVV.